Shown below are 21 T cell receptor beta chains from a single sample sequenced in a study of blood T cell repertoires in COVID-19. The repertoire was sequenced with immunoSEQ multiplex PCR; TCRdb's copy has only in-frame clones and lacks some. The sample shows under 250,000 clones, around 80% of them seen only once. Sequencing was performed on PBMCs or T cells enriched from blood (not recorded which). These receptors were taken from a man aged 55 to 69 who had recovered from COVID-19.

The CDR3 is CASNDRASGANVLTF. The DNA for the CDR3 is TGTGCCAGCAATGACAGGGCCTCTGGGGCCAACGTCCTGACTTTC. The chain has TRBV19 and TRBJ2-6; TRBD1 agrees at 7 bases. The CDR3 consists of 15 residues. The trim removed 9 bases at V and 0 bases at J, leaving 5 bases unmatched. Germline V gives CDR1 LNHDA, CDR2 SQIVND (reference sequence).

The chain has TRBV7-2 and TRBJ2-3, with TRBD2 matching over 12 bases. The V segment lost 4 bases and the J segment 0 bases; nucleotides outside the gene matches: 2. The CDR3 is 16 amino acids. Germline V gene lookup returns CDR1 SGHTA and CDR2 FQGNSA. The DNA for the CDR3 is TGTGCCAGCAGCTCGACTAGCGGGGGAAGCACAGATACGCAGTATTTT. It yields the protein CASSSTSGGSTDTQYF.

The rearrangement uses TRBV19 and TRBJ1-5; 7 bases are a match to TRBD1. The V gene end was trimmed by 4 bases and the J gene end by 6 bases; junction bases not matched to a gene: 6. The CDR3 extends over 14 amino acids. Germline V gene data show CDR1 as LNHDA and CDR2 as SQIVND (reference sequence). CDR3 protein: CASSSRQGGQPQHF. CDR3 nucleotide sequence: TGTGCCAGTAGTAGTCGACAGGGCGGTCAGCCCCAGCATTTT.

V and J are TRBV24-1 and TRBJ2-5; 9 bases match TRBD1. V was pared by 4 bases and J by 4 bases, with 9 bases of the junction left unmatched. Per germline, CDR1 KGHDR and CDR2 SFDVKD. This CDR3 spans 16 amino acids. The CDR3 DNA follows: TGTGCCACCAGTGACCCCACTGACAGGGGGGGAGAGACCCAGTACTTC. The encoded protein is CATSDPTDRGGETQYF.

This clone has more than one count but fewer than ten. The CDR3 nucleotides are TGTGCCACCAGCAGGGCCCTGGGGGCTAACACTGAAGCTTTCTTT. Encoded protein: CATSRALGANTEAFF. The rearrangement links TRBV15 to TRBJ1-1; perhaps TRBD1 as D (6 bases). CDR1 and CDR2 from the germline V gene are LNHNV and YYDKDF (reference sequence). V shed 3 bases and J shed 2 bases, with 13 bases lying between them. This CDR3 contains 15 residues. Supplemented by reference TRBV15 and TRBJ1-1, the full variable domain reads DAMVIQNPRYQVTQFGKPVTLSCSQTLNHNVMYWYQQKSSQAPKLLFHYYDKDFNNEADTPDNFQSRRPNTSFCFLDIRSPGLGDTAMYLCATSRALGANTEAFFGQGTRLTVV.

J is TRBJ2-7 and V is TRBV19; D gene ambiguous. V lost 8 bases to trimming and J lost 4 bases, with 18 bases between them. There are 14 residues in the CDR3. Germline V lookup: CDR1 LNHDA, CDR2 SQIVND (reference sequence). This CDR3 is CASPNAYPPYEQYF. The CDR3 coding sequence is TGTGCCAGTCCTAATGCCTACCCCCCTTACGAGCAGTACTTC.

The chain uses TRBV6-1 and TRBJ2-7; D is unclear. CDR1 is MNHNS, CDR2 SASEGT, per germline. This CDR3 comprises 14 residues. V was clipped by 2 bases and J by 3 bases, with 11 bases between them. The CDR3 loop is CASSELQPSYEQYF. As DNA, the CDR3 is TGTGCCAGCAGTGAACTACAGCCCAGCTACGAGCAGTACTTC.

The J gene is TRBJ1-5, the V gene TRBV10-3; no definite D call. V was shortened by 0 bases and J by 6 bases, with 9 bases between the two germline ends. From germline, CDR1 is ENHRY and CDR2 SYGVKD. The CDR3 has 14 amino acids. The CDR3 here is CAISESNIGQPQHF. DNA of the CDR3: TGTGCCATCAGTGAGTCGAACATTGGTCAGCCCCAGCATTTT.

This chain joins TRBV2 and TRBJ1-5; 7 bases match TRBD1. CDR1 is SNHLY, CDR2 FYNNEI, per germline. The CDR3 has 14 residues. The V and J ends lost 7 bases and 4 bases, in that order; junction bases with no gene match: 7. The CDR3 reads CASKGQAQNQPQHF. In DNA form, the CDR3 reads TGTGCCAGCAAAGGACAGGCCCAAAATCAGCCCCAGCATTTT.

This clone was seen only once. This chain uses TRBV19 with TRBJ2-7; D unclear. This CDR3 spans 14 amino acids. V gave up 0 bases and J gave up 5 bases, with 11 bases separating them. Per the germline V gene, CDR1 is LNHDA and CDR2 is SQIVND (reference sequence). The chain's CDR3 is CASSIEDSSDEQYF. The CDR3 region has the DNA TGTGCCAGTAGTATAGAAGACTCTTCGGACGAGCAGTACTTC.

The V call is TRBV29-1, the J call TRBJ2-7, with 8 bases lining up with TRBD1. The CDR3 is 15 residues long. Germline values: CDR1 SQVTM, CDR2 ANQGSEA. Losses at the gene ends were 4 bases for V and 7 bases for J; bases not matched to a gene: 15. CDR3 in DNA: TGCAGCGTTGTTTCGCCGACAGGGGCGCGCTCGGAGCAGTACTTC. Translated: CSVVSPTGARSEQYF.

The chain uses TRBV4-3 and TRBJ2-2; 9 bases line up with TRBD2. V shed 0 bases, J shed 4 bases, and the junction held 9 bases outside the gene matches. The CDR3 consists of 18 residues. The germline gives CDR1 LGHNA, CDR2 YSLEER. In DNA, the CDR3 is TGCGCCAGCAGCCAAGATTTCGCGGGGGGGGTTCTCACCGGGGAGCTGTTTTTT. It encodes CASSQDFAGGVLTGELFF.

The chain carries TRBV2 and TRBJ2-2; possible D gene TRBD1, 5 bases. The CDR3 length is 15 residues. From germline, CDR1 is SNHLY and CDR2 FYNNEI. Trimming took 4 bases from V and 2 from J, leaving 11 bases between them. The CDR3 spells CASSGQPANTGELFF. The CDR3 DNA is TGTGCCAGCAGTGGACAGCCTGCTAACACCGGGGAGCTGTTTTTT.

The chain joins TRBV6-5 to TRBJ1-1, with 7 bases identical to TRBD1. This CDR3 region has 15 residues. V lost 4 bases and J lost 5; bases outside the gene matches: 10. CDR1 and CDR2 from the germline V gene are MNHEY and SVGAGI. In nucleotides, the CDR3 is TGTGCCAGCAGTTCCGAGACAGGGCGAGGGACTGAAGCTTTCTTT. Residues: CASSSETGRGTEAFF.

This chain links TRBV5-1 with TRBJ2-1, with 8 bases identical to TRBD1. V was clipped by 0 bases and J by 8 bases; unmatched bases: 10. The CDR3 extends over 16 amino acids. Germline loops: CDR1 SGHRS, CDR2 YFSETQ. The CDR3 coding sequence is TGCGCCAGCAGCTTGGCCCCCTCCAGGGGGCAGGATGAGCAGTTCTTC. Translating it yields CASSLAPSRGQDEQFF.

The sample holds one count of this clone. CDR3 region: CASSFQGASNEKLFF. In nucleotides, the CDR3 is TGCGCCAGCAGCTTCCAGGGGGCGAGCAATGAAAAACTGTTTTTT. This chain links TRBV5-1 with TRBJ1-4; TRBD1 matches at 8 bases. Unmatched junction bases numbered 5, after V lost 2 bases and J lost 5 bases. Germline CDR1 and CDR2: SGHRS and YFSETQ. This CDR3 spans 15 amino acids.

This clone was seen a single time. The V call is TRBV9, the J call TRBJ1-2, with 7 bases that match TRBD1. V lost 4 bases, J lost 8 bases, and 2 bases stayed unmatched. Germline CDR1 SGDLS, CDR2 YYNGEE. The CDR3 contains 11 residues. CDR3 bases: TGTGCCAGCAGCAACAGGGGCGGCTACACCTTC. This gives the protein CASSNRGGYTF.

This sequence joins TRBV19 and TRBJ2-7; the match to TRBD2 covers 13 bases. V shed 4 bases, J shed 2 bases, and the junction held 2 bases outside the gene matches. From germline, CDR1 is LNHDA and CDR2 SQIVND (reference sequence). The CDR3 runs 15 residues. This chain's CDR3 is CASSTGLAGTYEQYF. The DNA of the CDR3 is TGTGCCAGTAGTACGGGACTAGCGGGGACCTACGAGCAGTACTTC.

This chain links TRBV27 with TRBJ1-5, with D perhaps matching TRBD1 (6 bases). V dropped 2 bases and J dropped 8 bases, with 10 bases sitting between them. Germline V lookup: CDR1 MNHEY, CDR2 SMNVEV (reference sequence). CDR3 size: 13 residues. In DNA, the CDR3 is TGTGCCAGCAGTTTAAACAGGGTGGAGCCCCAGCATTTT. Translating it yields CASSLNRVEPQHF.

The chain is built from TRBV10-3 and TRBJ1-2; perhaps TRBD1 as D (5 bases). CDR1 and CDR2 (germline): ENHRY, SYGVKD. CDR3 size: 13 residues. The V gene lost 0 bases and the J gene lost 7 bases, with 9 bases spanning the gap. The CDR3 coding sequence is TGTGCCATCAGTGAGTCGCAGGGCCGTGGCTACACCTTC. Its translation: CAISESQGRGYTF.

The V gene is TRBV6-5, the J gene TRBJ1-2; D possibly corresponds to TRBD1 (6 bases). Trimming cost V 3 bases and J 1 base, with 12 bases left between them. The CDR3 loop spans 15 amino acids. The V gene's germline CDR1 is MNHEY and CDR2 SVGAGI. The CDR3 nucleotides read TGTGCCAGCAGTTATCGGTCAGGGGTTAACTATGGCTACACCTTC. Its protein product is CASSYRSGVNYGYTF.